What follows are 4 T cell receptor beta chains derived from one specimen sequenced in a study of cytomegalovirus exposure and HLA in healthy donors. Vbeta (60) and Jbeta (13) primers were used in the PCR. The method was immunoSEQ multiplex PCR; TCRdb's version includes in-frame clones alone and lacks a portion of them. The table includes roughly 80,000 clones, 75% to 85% detected once. Sequenced: PBMCs. These receptors originate from a man in his fifties or sixties in good health and CMV-seropositive.

V gene TRBV2 combines with J gene TRBJ2-3, with 11 bases lining up with TRBD2. There are 15 residues in the CDR3. After removal of 3 bases from V and 5 bases from J, the junction contained 4 bases not matched to a gene. Germline V gene sequence: CDR1 SNHLY, CDR2 FYNNEI. CDR3 DNA sequence: TGTGCCAGCAGTGAGCTAGCGGGAGGTGTAGATACGCAGTATTTT. Its translation: CASSELAGGVDTQYF.

The CDR3 DNA follows: TGTGCCAGCAGGCTATTTTTCCTAGCGGAACTAGGAGGGTCCGAGCAGTACTTC. This sequence encodes CASRLFFLAELGGSEQYF. The chain employs TRBV27 and TRBJ2-7; TRBD2 matches at 7 bases. Germline values: CDR1 MNHEY, CDR2 SMNVEV (reference sequence). V dropped 6 bases and J dropped 6; count of bases not matched to a gene: 23. CDR3 length: 18 residues.

This clone showed up just once. This chain connects TRBV2 to TRBJ2-3; 12 nucleotides line up with TRBD2. Germline-derived CDR1 and CDR2 are SNHLY and FYNNEI. The CDR3 totals 17 residues. V lost 3 bases and J lost 3; bases outside the gene matches: 7. CDR3 nucleotide sequence: TGTGCCAGCAGTGATTCGGCTAGCGGGAGGGTGACAGATACGCAGTATTTT. This codes for CASSDSASGRVTDTQYF.

CDR3 region: CASSYRGDQPQHF. The CDR3 nucleotides read TGTGCCAGCAGTTACAGGGGGGATCAGCCCCAGCATTTT. The gene calls are TRBV27 and TRBJ1-5; the match to TRBD1 covers 8 bases. Germline-derived CDR1 and CDR2 are MNHEY and SMNVEV (reference sequence). V shed 4 bases, J shed 5 bases, and the junction held 1 base outside the gene matches. The CDR3 loop spans 13 amino acids.